The 17 T cell receptor beta chains reported below all come from one sample, sequenced in a study of T cell changes during pregnancy in multiple sclerosis. Clones were sequenced by immunoSEQ multiplex PCR, and TCRdb holds only the in-frame ones, with some missing. The sample has 30,000 to 50,000 clones; almost 95% are singletons. The material was CD4+ T cells from peripheral blood mononuclear cells, obtained after pregnancy. The receptors were gathered from a female donor with multiple sclerosis, enrolled in a pregnancy study.

The rearrangement joins TRBV19 to TRBJ2-3, with D tentatively TRBD2 (5 bases). The CDR3 contains 16 residues. Germline-derived CDR1 and CDR2 are LNHDA and SQIVND (reference sequence). V shed 5 bases and J shed 3 bases, with 18 bases lying between them. CDR3 bases: TGTGCCAGTAGTGACCCCGGACTCGGACGGACAGATACGCAGTATTTT. As protein: CASSDPGLGRTDTQYF.

The chain has TRBV19 and TRBJ2-5, with TRBD2 matching over 7 bases. The germline CDR1 and CDR2 sequences are LNHDA and SQIVND (reference sequence). This CDR3 has 16 amino acids. The junction had 7 bases not matched to a gene; V was cut back by 1 base and J by 2 bases. The CDR3 region is CASSIGGSGEQETQYF. The CDR3 nucleotides read TGTGCCAGTAGTATAGGGGGGAGCGGGGAGCAAGAGACCCAGTACTTC.

J is TRBJ1-3 and V is TRBV7-6, with D unclear. The V and J ends lost 5 bases and 2 bases respectively, with 13 bases between them. CDR3 size: 15 residues. CDR1 and CDR2 (germline): SGHVS, FNYEAQ. The CDR3 bases are TGTGCCAGCAGCCCCCCGAGTTCCGCTGGAAACACCATATATTTT. Residues: CASSPPSSAGNTIYF.

This chain connects TRBV5-1 to TRBJ2-7, with D perhaps TRBD1 (6 bases). The CDR3 runs to 14 residues. Germline V lookup: CDR1 SGHRS, CDR2 YFSETQ. Between the trimmed V and J ends, which lost 0 bases and 0 bases, there was a span of 7 bases. The CDR3 bases are TGCGCCAGCAGCTTGGTGGGGGCCTCCTACGAGCAGTACTTC. Encoded protein: CASSLVGASYEQYF.

The rearrangement links TRBV7-8 to TRBJ2-4; D remains ambiguous. Trimming removed 3 bases at V and 6 bases at J, with 12 bases between. The germline gives CDR1 SGHVS, CDR2 FQNEAQ. The CDR3 loop spans 14 amino acids. This chain's CDR3 is CASSLHESVNIQYF. The CDR3 DNA reads TGTGCCAGCAGCTTGCATGAATCGGTAAACATTCAGTACTTC. The whole variable domain, filled in from reference TRBV7-8 and TRBJ2-4, reads GAGVSQSPRYKVAKRGQDVALRCDPISGHVSLFWYQQALGQGPEFLTYFQNEAQLDKSGLPSDRFFAERPEGSVSTLKIQRTQQEDSAVYLCASSLHESVNIQYFGAGTRLSVL.

This CDR3 reads CASGSRVGQSLHF. CDR3 sequence (DNA): TGTGCTAGTGGTTCCCGGGTCGGACAGTCGCTACATTTT. The chain links TRBV12-5 to TRBJ1-5; the D gene is possibly TRBD1 (6 bases). The germline gives CDR1 LGHNT, CDR2 FRNRAP. The CDR3 is 13 residues long. V lost 4 bases to trimming and J lost 16 bases, with 20 bases between them.

The chain carries TRBV5-4 and TRBJ2-2; TRBD2 is a possible D gene (5 bases). V lost 4 bases, J lost 6 bases, and 10 bases lay in between. This CDR3 contains 13 residues. Per the germline V gene, CDR1 is SGHNT and CDR2 is YYREEE (reference sequence). CDR3 bases: TGTGCCAGCAGCCGGGATTACGCCGGGGAGCTGTTTTTT. This codes for CASSRDYAGELFF.

The rearrangement links TRBV27 to TRBJ2-1, with 9 bases that match TRBD1. After removal of 4 bases from V and 7 bases from J, the junction contained 2 bases not matched to a gene. The CDR3 is made up of 13 amino acids. Germline V CDR1 and CDR2: MNHEY, SMNVEV (reference sequence). CDR3 nucleotide sequence: TGTGCCAGCAGTTGGACAGGGGATAATGAGCAGTTCTTC. This translates into CASSWTGDNEQFF.

The chain combines TRBV6-4 with TRBJ2-2, with 9 bases matching TRBD2. J gave up 2 bases and V 4 bases, and 11 bases lay outside the gene matches. The CDR3 spans 18 residues. The germline CDR1 and CDR2 sequences are MRHNA and SNTAGT. The CDR3 coding sequence is TGTGCCAGCAGTGCCGTTTTCAGCGGGGGGCCCAACACCGGGGAGCTGTTTTTT. It encodes CASSAVFSGGPNTGELFF.

This clone was detected only once. The rearrangement joins TRBV5-4 to TRBJ1-4, with D maybe TRBD1 (6 bases). The ends were cut back, 4 bases at V and 8 bases at J, with 15 bases in the middle. Germline CDR1 is SGHNT and CDR2 is YYREEE (reference sequence). The CDR3 is 14 residues long. The chain's CDR3 is CASSPNQGNEKLFF. CDR3 bases: TGTGCCAGCAGCCCAAATCAGGGGAACGAAAAACTGTTTTTT.

The chain combines TRBV11-3 with TRBJ2-2, with 7 bases aligning to TRBD1. Germline values: CDR1 SGHNT, CDR2 YENEEA. The CDR3 length is 15 residues. The V gene end was trimmed by 4 bases and the J gene end by 4 bases; junction bases not matched to a gene: 6. In DNA, the CDR3 is TGTGCCAGCAGCTCCAACAGGGGTCCCACCGGGGAGCTGTTTTTT. Translating gives CASSSNRGPTGELFF.

The chain is built from TRBV5-1 and TRBJ2-1, with D perhaps TRBD2 (6 bases). Trimming took 0 bases from V and 0 from J, leaving 10 bases between them. The CDR3 contains 16 residues. Looked up from germline, CDR1 is SGHRS and CDR2 is YFSETQ. The CDR3 spells CASSLGGDFSYNEQFF. The CDR3 DNA reads TGCGCCAGCAGCTTGGGGGGGGACTTCTCCTACAATGAGCAGTTCTTC.

This clone is labeled medium-sized. The V call is TRBV2, the J call TRBJ1-5; D is ambiguous. The CDR3 runs to 15 residues. V lost 7 bases to trimming and J lost 4 bases, with 17 bases between them. CDR1 is SNHLY and CDR2 is FYNNEI in the germline V gene. The CDR3 region is CASMRAPDGNQPQHF. The CDR3 DNA reads TGTGCCAGCATGAGGGCTCCCGATGGGAATCAGCCCCAGCATTTT.

The rearrangement uses TRBV7-2 and TRBJ2-1, with 7 bases identical to TRBD2. The CDR3 loop spans 13 amino acids. Germline V gene data show CDR1 as SGHTA and CDR2 as FQGNSA. The J segment lost 9 bases and the V segment lost 6 bases, leaving 8 bases of the junction unmatched. CDR3 sequence (DNA): TGTGCCAGCAGGGGGAGGGACCCTAGTGAGCAGTTCTTC. Its protein is CASRGRDPSEQFF. Full variable domain (outside the CDR3, taken from reference TRBV7-2 and TRBJ2-1): GAGVSQSPSNKVTEKGKDVELRCDPISGHTALYWYRQSLGQGLEFLIYFQGNSAPDKSGLPSDRFSAERTGGSVSTLTIQRTQQEDSAVYLCASRGRDPSEQFFGPGTRLTVL.

The chain couples TRBV5-1 to TRBJ1-3; TRBD1 is a possible D gene (5 bases). This CDR3 has 14 residues. Trimming stripped 1 base from V and 0 bases from J, with 5 bases between. CDR1 and CDR2 from the germline V gene are SGHRS and YFSETQ. CDR3 loop: CASSLTGSGNTIYF. The CDR3 nucleotides read TGCGCCAGCAGCTTGACAGGCTCTGGAAACACCATATATTTT.

The chain couples TRBV5-6 to TRBJ1-2; a possible D gene is TRBD1 (6 bases). Germline values: CDR1 SGHDT, CDR2 YYEEEE. V was clipped by 0 bases and J by 7 bases, with 19 bases between them. The CDR3 has 16 amino acids. CDR3 DNA sequence: TGTGCCAGCAGCTTGGTGATGCGGGGGCCAGTACCTGGCTACACCTTC. This gives the protein CASSLVMRGPVPGYTF.

J is TRBJ1-5 and V is TRBV5-1, with 9 bases that match TRBD1. This CDR3 spans 15 amino acids. V lost 2 bases, J lost 7 bases, and 7 bases stayed unmatched. The germline V gene has CDR1 SGHRS and CDR2 YFSETQ. CDR3 protein: CASSFDGQGNQPQHF. CDR3 nucleotide sequence: TGCGCCAGCAGCTTTGACGGACAGGGGAACCAGCCCCAGCATTTT.